These 2 T cell receptor beta chains came from one sample sequenced in a study of tumor-infiltrating lymphocytes in primary liver carcinoma. Researchers generated TCR beta cDNA from about 450 ng of total RNA, relying on a constant-region primer. Investigators got TCR beta libraries out of three nested multiplex PCR rounds, done with slightly modified ARM-PCR. Use of TRBV1-TRBV30 forward primers with a C-beta reverse primer characterized the first two PCR rounds, which lasted 10 cycles each. TCRdb processed the multiplex PCR reads anew with MiXCR; each CDR3 protein has one entry. The sample has 99,000 or so distinct CDR3 sequences, almost 70% seen once. Between about 18 and 33 mg of unsorted bulk tissue served as the source from which RNA and DNA were co-extracted. The sample comprised liver tumor tissue from sampling region 5. Stated subset: tumor region T5, tumor centre. The receptor source for this set is a woman aged 55-69 years with primary liver carcinoma and hepatitis B virus infection.

The sample holds a few counts of this clonotype. The germline gene is not matched at one end of the junction; a read error may be the cause. V and J are TRBV6-1 and TRBJ1-1, with D unresolved. The germline V gene has CDR1 MNHNS and CDR2 SASEGT. The CDR3 length is 15 residues. The CDR3 coding sequence is TGTGCCAGCAGGGGAAAGACAATGGGGAACATTGAAGCTTTCTTT. This encodes CASRGKTMGNIEAFF.

As regards this clonotype: A read error may produce the germline difference seen at one junction end. The chain uses TRBV6-1 and TRBJ2-1; D not certain. Germline loops: CDR1 MNHNS, CDR2 SASEGT. The CDR3 spans 16 residues. The CDR3, as DNA: TGTCCCAGTTCAGACCCTAGTGGCAGAGCCTACAATGAGCAGTTCTTC. Its translation is CPSSDPSGRAYNEQFF.